These 25 T cell receptor beta chains came from one sample sequenced in a study of blood T cell repertoires in COVID-19. TCRdb keeps only in-frame clones here, not all; method: immunoSEQ multiplex PCR. Of roughly 200,000 clones listed, 85% to 90% are singletons. The material sequenced was peripheral blood. The receptor source for this set is a young man with active or convalescent COVID-19.

The J gene is TRBJ2-7, the V gene TRBV24-1; 8 bases match TRBD2. This CDR3 region has 14 residues. Germline V gene lookup returns CDR1 KGHDR and CDR2 SFDVKD. J gave up 2 bases and V 6 bases, and 5 bases lay outside the gene matches. CDR3 DNA: TGTGCCACCAGTCAGCGGGAGAGAGCCTACGAGCAGTACTTC. Translated: CATSQRERAYEQYF.

The chain joins TRBV7-9 to TRBJ1-6; TRBD1 agrees at 8 bases. The germline V gene has CDR1 SEHNR and CDR2 FQNEAQ (reference sequence). The CDR3 spans 12 residues. The V gene end was trimmed by 6 bases and the J gene end by 10 bases; junction bases not matched to a gene: 2. CDR3 nucleotides: TGTGCCAGCAGGACAGGGGAATCACCCCTCCACTTT. Translating gives CASRTGESPLHF. The full variable domain, in which reference TRBV7-9 and TRBJ1-6 provide the parts outside the CDR3, is DTGVSQNPRHKITKRGQNVTFRCDPISEHNRLYWYRQTLGQGPEFLTYFQNEAQLEKSRLLSDRFSAERPKGSFSTLEIQRTEQGDSAMYLCASRTGESPLHFGNGTRLTVT.

This chain links TRBV2 with TRBJ2-5, with a possible D match to TRBD2 (7 bases). This CDR3 has 16 residues. Per germline, CDR1 SNHLY and CDR2 FYNNEI. V lost 0 bases, J lost 5 bases, and 16 bases lay in between. The CDR3 DNA sequence: TGTGCCAGCAGTGAAGCGAGAAGGGGGGGGATGGAGACCCAGTACTTC. This sequence encodes CASSEARRGGMETQYF.

The chain is built from TRBV4-1 and TRBJ1-4, with 9 bases fitting TRBD1. Per germline, CDR1 MGHRA and CDR2 YSYEKL. The CDR3 covers 14 residues. After removal of 1 base from V and 7 bases from J, the junction contained 1 base not matched to a gene. The CDR3 loop reads CASSQGTGVEKLFF. The DNA for the CDR3 is TGCGCCAGCAGCCAAGGGACAGGGGTTGAAAAACTGTTTTTT.

This chain links TRBV19 with TRBJ1-5, with 11 positions matching TRBD1. This CDR3 contains 16 residues. Germline loops: CDR1 LNHDA, CDR2 SQIVND (reference sequence). Trimming cost V 7 bases and J 6 bases; bases outside gene matches: 11. The CDR3 loop is CASILRTGGRGQPQHF. CDR3 coding DNA: TGTGCCAGTATACTTCGGACAGGGGGCCGGGGTCAGCCCCAGCATTTT.

The rearrangement joins TRBV18 to TRBJ1-2, with D maybe TRBD1 (5 bases). Germline CDR1 is KGHSH and CDR2 is LQKENI. The germline V and J ends were trimmed by 1 base and 2 bases, with 17 bases remaining between them. CDR3 length: 17 amino acids. CDR3 residues: CASSPLSVVRENYGYTF. The DNA for the CDR3 is TGTGCCAGCTCACCACTGAGTGTAGTCAGGGAAAACTATGGCTACACCTTC.

The chain recombines TRBV30 with TRBJ2-1, with no clear D. This CDR3 spans 12 amino acids. Per germline, CDR1 GTSNPN and CDR2 SVGIG (reference sequence). The V end was cut by 7 bases, the J end by 5 bases, with 12 bases between. CDR3 region: CASSTVNNEQFF. For the CDR3, the DNA is TGTGCCTCGTCCACAGTAAACAATGAGCAGTTCTTC.

The V gene is TRBV4-3, the J gene TRBJ2-1, with D unclear. This CDR3 is built from 12 residues. Trimming shortened V by 4 bases and J by 4 bases, and 5 bases separated the two germline ends. Germline V lookup: CDR1 LGHNA, CDR2 YSLEER. CDR3 amino acids: CASSLEYNEQFF. CDR3 DNA sequence: TGCGCCAGCAGCCTGGAGTACAATGAGCAGTTCTTC.

The V gene is TRBV5-4, the J gene TRBJ1-2; weak D call: TRBD1 (6 bases). CDR1 and CDR2 (germline): SGHNT, YYREEE (reference sequence). This CDR3 comprises 15 residues. V lost 2 bases and J 2 bases, leaving 13 bases between the germline ends. DNA of the CDR3: TGTGCCAGCAGCTTTGATGGGACAACGAACTATGGCTACACCTTC. Residues: CASSFDGTTNYGYTF.

The chain has TRBV6-5 and TRBJ1-6; tentative D call: TRBD1 (6 bases). Deletions cut 6 bases from V and 8 bases from J, with 14 bases between. The V gene's germline CDR1 is MNHEY and CDR2 SVGAGI. The CDR3 is 14 amino acids. The CDR3 reads CASSSTGWYSPLHF. CDR3 nucleotides: TGTGCCAGCAGCTCTACAGGGTGGTATTCACCCCTCCACTTT.

The chain joins TRBV7-9 to TRBJ1-4, with 8 bases fitting TRBD1. Losses at the gene ends were 5 bases for V and 5 bases for J; bases not matched to a gene: 13. CDR1 SEHNR and CDR2 FQNEAQ come from the germline V gene (reference sequence). The CDR3 is 17 residues long. CDR3 bases: TGTGCCAGCAGCAGCCAGGGGGCCCGTGGGGGAAATGAAAAACTGTTTTTT. It yields the protein CASSSQGARGGNEKLFF.

V is TRBV2 and J is TRBJ2-5; D is possibly TRBD2 (5 bases). The CDR3 runs 13 residues. Germline V gene lookup returns CDR1 SNHLY and CDR2 FYNNEI. Trimming pared 5 bases from V and 5 bases from J, leaving 12 bases between. The CDR3 sequence is CASSPGNTETQYF. In DNA, the CDR3 is TGTGCCAGCAGTCCGGGGAATACGGAGACCCAGTACTTC. Variable domain in full (rest from reference TRBV2 and TRBJ2-5): EPEVTQTPSHQVTQMGQEVILRCVPISNHLYFYWYRQILGQKVEFLVSFYNNEISEKSEIFDDQFSVERPDGSNFTLKIRSTKLEDSAMYFCASSPGNTETQYFGPGTRLLVL.

The chain recombines TRBV7-9 with TRBJ1-2, with a weak D call TRBD1 (6 bases). The CDR3 loop spans 13 amino acids. The germline V gene encodes CDR1 SEHNR and CDR2 FQNEAQ (reference sequence). Trimming removed 5 bases from V and 4 bases from J, with 11 bases in between. CDR3 region: CASSKTGGYGYTF. For the CDR3, the DNA is TGTGCCAGCAGCAAGACAGGAGGCTATGGCTACACCTTC.

V gene TRBV7-9 combines with J gene TRBJ2-5; D is ambiguous. V lost 3 bases and J 5 bases, leaving 13 bases between the germline ends. In germline, CDR1 is SEHNR, CDR2 FQNEAQ (reference sequence). The CDR3 is 14 amino acids. CDR3 DNA sequence: TGTGCCAGCAGCTTGGCGGTTGGTGGGGAGACCCAGTACTTC. Its translation is CASSLAVGGETQYF.

This chain links TRBV5-4 with TRBJ2-1, with TRBD2 matching 7 bases. The length of the CDR3 is 13 residues. V lost 4 bases, J lost 2 bases, and 0 bases stayed unmatched. Germline CDR1 is SGHNT and CDR2 is YYREEE (reference sequence). CDR3 amino acids: CASSGRAYNEQFF. CDR3 in DNA: TGTGCCAGCAGCGGGAGGGCCTACAATGAGCAGTTCTTC.

This chain links TRBV18 with TRBJ1-2; 9 positions agree with TRBD1. The CDR3 has 17 amino acids. Germline V gives CDR1 KGHSH, CDR2 LQKENI. Unmatched junction bases numbered 6, after V lost 0 bases and J lost 1 base. The CDR3 nucleotides are TGTGCCAGCTCACCACCAGGTCCGGGACAGGGTAACTATGGCTACACCTTC. Protein product: CASSPPGPGQGNYGYTF.

V and J are TRBV27 and TRBJ1-1; TRBD1 might be the D (5 bases). V lost 7 bases and J 1 base, leaving 13 bases between the germline ends. CDR1 MNHEY and CDR2 SMNVEV come from the germline V gene (reference sequence). This CDR3 is 14 amino acids long. The CDR3 bases are TGTGCCAGCACCGACGGCGGGGCGAACACTGAAGCTTTCTTT. Its translation: CASTDGGANTEAFF.

The CDR3 here is CSVGQAGKPLHF. In nucleotides, the CDR3 is TGCAGCGTTGGACAGGCTGGGAAACCCCTCCACTTT. The chain couples TRBV29-1 to TRBJ1-6; the D gene is possibly TRBD1 (6 bases). CDR3 length: 12 amino acids. Germline V gene sequence: CDR1 SQVTM, CDR2 ANQGSEA. The germline V and J ends were trimmed by 4 bases and 12 bases, with 13 bases remaining between them.

The chain combines TRBV2 with TRBJ2-3, with TRBD2 matching 10 bases. Trimming cost V 4 bases and J 7 bases; bases outside gene matches: 11. The CDR3 sequence is 16 residues long. Germline V CDR1 and CDR2: SNHLY, FYNNEI. CDR3 in DNA: TGTGCCAGCAGTGGAGACTTAGCGGGAGGATCGAATACGCAGTATTTT. This codes for CASSGDLAGGSNTQYF. Supplemented by reference TRBV2 and TRBJ2-3, the full variable domain reads EPEVTQTPSHQVTQMGQEVILRCVPISNHLYFYWYRQILGQKVEFLVSFYNNEISEKSEIFDDQFSVERPDGSNFTLKIRSTKLEDSAMYFCASSGDLAGGSNTQYFGPGTRLTVL.

This clone came up once. The V and J genes are TRBV3-1 (or the pseudogene TRBV3-2) and TRBJ1-6; 9 bases are a match to TRBD1. CDR3 size: 20 residues. V was pared by 0 bases and J by 3 bases, with 12 bases of the junction left unmatched. Germline V gene sequence: CDR1 LGHDT, CDR2 YNNKEL (reference sequence). The CDR3 coding sequence is TGTGCCAGCAGCCAAGATCTTGGAGGACAGGGGCTACTCTATAATTCACCCCTCCACTTT. As protein: CASSQDLGGQGLLYNSPLHF.

This clone was seen a handful of times. The genes are TRBV18 and TRBJ1-2; tentative D call: TRBD1 (6 bases). V was pared by 2 bases and J by 4 bases, with 14 bases between. The V gene's germline CDR1 is KGHSH and CDR2 LQKENI. This CDR3 is 15 amino acids long. The DNA of the CDR3 is TGTGCCAGCTCACCAGGGCAGGGGACCATCTATGGCTACACCTTC. It encodes CASSPGQGTIYGYTF.

This rearrangement joins TRBV12-3 or TRBV12-4 to TRBJ1-1, with TRBD1 identical over 7 bases. The junction had 3 bases not matched to a gene; V was cut back by 7 bases and J by 1 base. The CDR3 has 13 residues. The DNA of the CDR3 is TGTGCCAGCATCCGGACAGGGAACACTGAAGCTTTCTTT. Translation gives CASIRTGNTEAFF.

The chain recombines TRBV10-3 with TRBJ2-2, with D perhaps TRBD1 (5 bases). The CDR3 covers 14 residues. The germline V gene has CDR1 ENHRY and CDR2 SYGVKD. V shed 6 bases and J shed 3 bases, with 11 bases lying between them. CDR3 DNA sequence: TGTGCCATCAGAGGGGATGCGGACACCGGGGAGCTGTTTTTT. Translation gives CAIRGDADTGELFF.

V gene TRBV27 combines with J gene TRBJ2-7, with 8 positions matching TRBD1. The CDR3 is 13 residues long. Per germline, CDR1 MNHEY and CDR2 SMNVEV (reference sequence). V shed 5 bases and J 6 bases; nucleotides not matched to a gene: 6. CDR3 DNA: TGTGCCAGCAGTCTAGGACAGGGCGCCGAGCAGTACTTC. It is translated as CASSLGQGAEQYF.

In this sample, this clone turned up a few times. The chain combines TRBV19 with TRBJ2-1; weak D call: TRBD1 (6 bases). Germline CDR1 is LNHDA and CDR2 is SQIVND (reference sequence). The germline V and J ends were trimmed by 3 bases and 6 bases, with 18 bases remaining between them. The length of the CDR3 is 16 residues. The CDR3 sequence is CASSILPPNRANEQFF. The CDR3 region has the DNA TGTGCCAGTAGTATCCTACCTCCCAACAGGGCCAATGAGCAGTTCTTC.